This T cell receptor (beta chain) is drawn from a study of CD8 T cells in Susac syndrome. Germline V gene lookup returns CDR1 SQVTM and CDR2 ANQGSEA. Trimming took 4 bases from V and 4 from J, leaving 10 bases between them. The CDR3 is 13 amino acids. Reverse transcription of 0.5 to 1 ug RNA was performed with random hexamers. MiXCR, run by TCRdb on the immunoSEQ multiplex PCR reads, gives a single entry per CDR3 protein. The sample records fewer than 150,000 distinct CDR3 sequences, 90% to 95% being singletons. Healthy donors constituted the control group, matched for age and sex. V is TRBV29-1 and J is TRBJ1-4; no definite D call. This receptor was identified in a human donor in good health. The sequencing sample was made of CD8+ T cells from PBMCs. The DNA of the CDR3 is TGCAGCGTTGGCAAGGGTGATAATGAAAAACTGTTTTTT. Protein product: CSVGKGDNEKLFF.